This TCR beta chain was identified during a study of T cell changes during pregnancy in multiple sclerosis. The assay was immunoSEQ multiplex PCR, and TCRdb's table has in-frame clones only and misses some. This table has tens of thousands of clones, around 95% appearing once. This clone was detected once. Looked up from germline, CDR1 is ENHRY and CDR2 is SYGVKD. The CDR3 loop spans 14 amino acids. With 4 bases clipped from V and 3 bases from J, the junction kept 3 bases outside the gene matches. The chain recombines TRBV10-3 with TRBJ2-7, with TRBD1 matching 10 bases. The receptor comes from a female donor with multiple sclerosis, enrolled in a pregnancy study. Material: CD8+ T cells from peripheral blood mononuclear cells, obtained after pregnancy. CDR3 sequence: CAISAGTGVYEQYF. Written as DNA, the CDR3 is TGTGCCATCAGTGCCGGGACAGGGGTCTACGAGCAGTACTTC.